The 24 T cell receptor beta chains below all came from one sample that was sequenced in a study of T cells in Graves' hyperthyroidism and ophthalmopathy. It was RNA transcripts that yielded the amplified TCR beta CDR3 regions. The TCR CDR3 first-round RT-PCR relied on the HTBI primer set. Each CDR3 protein gets one entry after TCRdb re-called the multiplex PCR reads with MiXCR. The sample holds about 640,000 distinct CDR3 sequences, around 15% seen once. Input material: blood. These receptors were obtained from a woman in her forties or fifties with Graves' ophthalmopathy.

This clonotype was seen at least ten times. This chain links TRBV5-1 with TRBJ2-1, with 7 bases identical to TRBD2. This CDR3 region has 15 residues. V shed 0 bases and J 5 bases; nucleotides not matched to a gene: 5. Germline CDR1 is SGHRS and CDR2 is YFSETQ. As DNA, the CDR3 is TGCGCCAGCAGCTTGGAACTAGCGATACACAATGAGCAGTTCTTC. It encodes CASSLELAIHNEQFF.

This clonotype was counted between two and nine times. The chain is built from TRBV11-2 and TRBJ2-2; TRBD2 aligns across 13 bases. V shed 5 bases, J shed 3 bases, and the junction held 3 bases outside the gene matches. Looked up from germline, CDR1 is SGHAT and CDR2 is FQNNGV. This CDR3 spans 16 amino acids. The CDR3 region has the DNA TGTGCCAGCAGCCTGGGGACTAGCGGGGACACCGGGGAGCTGTTTTTT. Translating gives CASSLGTSGDTGELFF. Looking up the rest from reference TRBV11-2 and TRBJ2-2 gives the full variable domain: EAGVAQSPRYKIIEKRQSVAFWCNPISGHATLYWYQQILGQGPKLLIQFQNNGVVDDSQLPKDRFSAERLKGVDSTLKIQPAKLEDSAVYLCASSLGTSGDTGELFFGEGSRLTVL.

The chain combines TRBV6-1 with TRBJ2-1; 13 bases are shared with TRBD2. V shed 5 bases, J shed 3 bases, and the junction held 4 bases outside the gene matches. CDR3 size: 16 residues. Germline V gene sequence: CDR1 MNHNS, CDR2 SASEGT. CDR3 sequence: CASSRGLAGHYNEQFF. For the CDR3, the DNA is TGTGCCAGCAGTCGGGGACTAGCGGGACACTACAATGAGCAGTTCTTC.

The count of this clonotype is one. One junction end does not reproduce the germline sequence, and a read error may be involved. This sequence joins TRBV28 and TRBJ1-1, with D possibly being TRBD1 (5 bases). The CDR3 contains 17 residues. The germline CDR1 and CDR2 sequences are MDHEN and SYDVKM. The CDR3 DNA is TGTGCCAGCAGTTCACTATTTGCCGGGGCGAGGAACTCTGAAGCTTTCTTT. It translates to CASSSLFAGARNSEAFF. Combining the CDR3 with reference TRBV28 and TRBJ1-1 gives the whole variable domain DVKVTQSSRYLVKRTGEKVFLECVQDMDHENMFWYRQDPGLGLRLIYFSYDVKMKEKGDIPEGYSVSREKKERFSLILESASTNQTSMYLCASSSLFAGARNSEAFFGQGTRLTVV.

The V and J genes are TRBV7-6 and TRBJ2-7; 11 nucleotides line up with TRBD2. Per germline, CDR1 SGHVS and CDR2 FNYEAQ. The CDR3 loop spans 15 amino acids. The junction had 4 bases not matched to a gene; V was cut back by 5 bases and J by 1 base. DNA of the CDR3: TGTGCCAGCAGCCAACTAGCGGGAGCTTCCTACGAGCAGTACTTC. Translation: CASSQLAGASYEQYF.

For this clonotype: A single base separates this from a much larger clone, so it may be a read error. As the CDR3 is not closed by the conserved phenylalanine or tryptophan, this likely results from a read error. The chain carries TRBV29-1 and TRBJ2-2, with D unresolved. The germline CDR1 and CDR2 sequences are SQVTM and ANQGSEA. CDR3 length: 12 amino acids. V was trimmed by 5 bases and J by 2 bases, leaving 6 bases between them. CDR3 in amino acids: CSVWVNTGELFL. The CDR3 nucleotides read TGCAGCGTTTGGGTAAACACCGGGGAGCTGTTTCTT.

The table lists this clonotype with many counts. The CDR3 loop reads CASSPRVTDTQYF. The CDR3 bases are TGTGCCAGCAGCCCTAGAGTCACAGATACGCAGTATTTT. V gene TRBV7-8 combines with J gene TRBJ2-3, with D unclear. The CDR3 is 13 amino acids. Trimming left V 5 bases short and J 2 bases short, with 8 bases between. CDR1 and CDR2 (germline): SGHVS, FQNEAQ.

This clonotype was found many times. The genes are TRBV5-6 and TRBJ2-1; D is possibly TRBD1 or TRBD2 (5 bases each). The CDR3 has 15 amino acids. The V and J ends lost 7 bases and 0 bases respectively, with 14 bases between them. Germline V CDR1 and CDR2: SGHDT, YYEEEE. The CDR3 sequence is CASSPGTGSYNEQFF. The CDR3 nucleotides are TGTGCCAGCTCACCAGGGACGGGCTCCTACAATGAGCAGTTCTTC.

V and J are TRBV6-2 or TRBV6-3 and TRBJ1-1, with unresolved D. Trimming removed 4 bases at V and 2 bases at J, with 8 bases between. The germline CDR1 and CDR2 sequences are MNHEY and SVGEGT. The CDR3 contains 13 residues. CDR3 sequence: CASSWIKNTEAFF. The CDR3 DNA follows: TGTGCCAGCAGTTGGATAAAAAACACTGAAGCTTTCTTT.

This clonotype was observed at least ten times. The chain has TRBV12-3 or TRBV12-4 and TRBJ2-7; 9 bases line up with TRBD2. The CDR3 is 14 amino acids. V shed 3 bases and J 5 bases; nucleotides not matched to a gene: 5. The CDR3 DNA is TGTGCCAGCAGTTTGTTGGCTAGCGGGAACGAGCAGTACTTC. It codes for CASSLLASGNEQYF.

This clonotype was observed at least ten times. V and J are TRBV13 and TRBJ2-3, with TRBD2 identical over 7 bases. Trimming removed 5 bases from V and 4 bases from J; junction bases left unmatched: 6. Germline lookup yields CDR1 PRHDT and CDR2 FYEKMQ (reference sequence). This CDR3 region has 14 residues. CDR3 residues: CASSPGGDPDTQYF. The CDR3 DNA is TGTGCCAGCAGCCCTGGGGGGGACCCAGATACGCAGTATTTT.

This clonotype was picked up many times. The chain uses TRBV30 and TRBJ2-1, with TRBD2 matching over 11 bases. Germline V CDR1 and CDR2: GTSNPN, SVGIG (reference sequence). CDR3 length equals 14 residues. V lost 1 base to trimming and J lost 10 bases; unmatched junction nucleotides: 6. CDR3 nucleotide sequence: TGTGCCTGGAGTGGACTAGCGGGACCGTCGGAGCAGTTCTTC. Translation gives CAWSGLAGPSEQFF.

The chain carries TRBV6-5 and TRBJ2-5; D is undetermined. This CDR3 comprises 14 residues. The V end lost 0 bases, the J end lost 2 bases, and 7 bases lay between the germline ends. Germline-derived CDR1 and CDR2 are MNHEY and SVGAGI. The CDR3 here is CASSYSFQQETQYF. The CDR3 nucleotides read TGTGCCAGCAGTTACTCTTTCCAGCAAGAGACCCAGTACTTC.

This chain links TRBV6-1 with TRBJ1-1; TRBD1 is a possible D gene (6 bases). Looked up from germline, CDR1 is MNHNS and CDR2 is SASEGT. The CDR3 length is 12 residues. V lost 6 bases, J lost 8 bases, and 13 bases lay in between. The CDR3, as DNA: TGTGCCAGCAGCGAGCCAACAGGGGAAGCTTTCTTT. Translating it yields CASSEPTGEAFF.

The rearrangement joins TRBV9 to TRBJ2-2, with D perhaps matching TRBD2 (7 bases). CDR1 and CDR2 (germline): SGDLS, YYNGEE. V lost 4 bases and J lost 4, with 20 bases in between. CDR3 size: 17 residues. The CDR3 here is CASSKPWGGLSTGELFF. As DNA, the CDR3 is TGTGCCAGCAGCAAACCCTGGGGGGGGCTTAGCACCGGGGAGCTGTTTTTT.

This clonotype is a singleton in its sample. The gene calls are TRBV20-1 and TRBJ2-7; TRBD2 matches at 10 bases. CDR1 is DFQATT, CDR2 SNEGSKA, per germline (reference sequence). After removal of 3 bases from V and 4 bases from J, the junction contained 21 bases not matched to a gene. The CDR3 has 19 amino acids. The CDR3 spells CSARSASGRSPGWGYEQYF. The CDR3 DNA follows: TGCAGTGCTAGGTCGGCTAGCGGGAGAAGTCCTGGTTGGGGGTACGAGCAGTACTTC.

The chain has TRBV2 and TRBJ2-5; TRBD1 matches 8 bases. The CDR3 runs to 17 residues. The V and J ends lost 6 bases and 1 base, in that order; junction bases with no gene match: 13. The germline CDR1 and CDR2 sequences are SNHLY and FYNNEI. The CDR3: CASRTDRAHQTQETQYF. CDR3 nucleotides: TGTGCCAGCAGGACGGACAGGGCCCACCAAACCCAAGAGACCCAGTACTTC.

This clonotype was detected many times. This chain joins TRBV30 and TRBJ1-2, with D perhaps TRBD1 (6 bases). In germline, CDR1 is GTSNPN, CDR2 SVGIG (reference sequence). CDR3 size: 16 residues. Trimming took 2 bases from V and 4 from J, leaving 20 bases between them. The CDR3 loop is CAWSPTGQTFSYGYTF. CDR3 coding DNA: TGTGCCTGGAGTCCTACAGGACAGACCTTTAGCTATGGCTACACCTTC.

This clonotype was observed a handful of times. This chain links TRBV20-1 with TRBJ2-7; D is ambiguous. Deletions cut 5 bases from V and 6 bases from J, with 17 bases between. CDR3 length: 13 residues. The V gene's germline CDR1 is DFQATT and CDR2 SNEGSKA (reference sequence). The CDR3 region is CSALLPASAEQYF. CDR3 sequence (DNA): TGCAGTGCTCTCCTGCCGGCCTCGGCCGAGCAGTACTTC.

The chain is built from TRBV19 and TRBJ1-1, with 9 bases matching TRBD1. The CDR3 has 14 amino acids. J was trimmed by 11 bases and V by 4 bases; bases with no gene match: 11. CDR1 LNHDA and CDR2 SQIVND come from the germline V gene (reference sequence). The CDR3 reads CASSRPGQGISAFF. The DNA of the CDR3 is TGTGCCAGTAGTAGACCGGGACAGGGAATTAGTGCTTTCTTT. The variable domain in full, with the rest retrieved from reference TRBV19 and TRBJ1-1, is DGGITQSPKYLFRKEGQNVTLSCEQNLNHDAMYWYRQDPGQGLRLIYYSQIVNDFQKGDIAEGYSVSREKKESFPLTVTSAQKNPTAFYLCASSRPGQGISAFFGQGTRLTVV.

The sample holds many counts of this clonotype. This sequence joins TRBV18 and TRBJ1-2; D possibly corresponds to TRBD1 (6 bases). The germline CDR1 and CDR2 sequences are KGHSH and LQKENI. CDR3 size: 14 residues. The V gene lost 2 bases and the J gene lost 8 bases, with 15 bases spanning the gap. DNA for the CDR3: TGTGCCAGCTCACCAACCGGGACATCTGACGGCTACACCTTC. This gives the protein CASSPTGTSDGYTF.

The table lists this clonotype with many counts. The chain has TRBV20-1 and TRBJ1-6, with 8 bases matching TRBD1. Germline CDR1 and CDR2: DFQATT and SNEGSKA (reference sequence). This CDR3 has 16 residues. J lost 0 bases, V lost 6 bases, and 7 bases had no gene match. CDR3 amino acids: CSAIDRGSSYNSPLHF. Here the CDR3 DNA reads TGCAGTGCGATAGACAGGGGAAGCTCCTATAATTCACCCCTCCACTTT.

This clonotype was seen only a few times. This chain uses TRBV7-3 with TRBJ1-3; D remains ambiguous. In germline, CDR1 is SGHTA, CDR2 FQGTGA. Between the trimmed V and J ends, which lost 2 bases and 2 bases, there was a span of 10 bases. The CDR3 spans 15 residues. The CDR3 coding sequence is TGTGCCAGCAGCTTATGGACGGAGGCTGGAAACACCATATATTTT. Translating gives CASSLWTEAGNTIYF.

On this clonotype itself: A clone one base away is much larger, so this may be a read error. The J gene is TRBJ2-2, the V gene TRBV9; 7 bases map to TRBD1. The CDR3 has 15 amino acids. The V gene's germline CDR1 is SGDLS and CDR2 YYNGEE. The V segment lost 5 bases and the J segment 1 base; nucleotides outside the gene matches: 5. The CDR3 nucleotides are TGTGCCAGCAGAGGTCAGGGGGTGAACACCGGGGAGCTGTTTTTT. Translation gives CASRGQGVNTGELFF.